The 11 T cell receptor beta chains listed next were all sequenced from one sample in a study of blood T cell repertoires in COVID-19. The method was immunoSEQ multiplex PCR; TCRdb's version includes in-frame clones alone and lacks a portion of them. The sample has 170,000 or so clones, about 87% seen once. The specimen was peripheral blood. These receptors all come from a man aged 35-49 years with active or convalescent COVID-19.

V gene TRBV2 combines with J gene TRBJ1-3, with D perhaps matching TRBD1 (6 bases). The CDR3 has 12 amino acids. The germline V and J ends were trimmed by 8 bases and 7 bases, with 12 bases remaining between them. Looked up from germline, CDR1 is SNHLY and CDR2 is FYNNEI. CDR3 sequence reads: CASGGDGNTIYF. The DNA of the CDR3 is TGTGCCAGCGGGGGCGACGGGAACACCATATATTTT.

J is TRBJ2-7 and V is TRBV27; perhaps TRBD2 as D (6 bases). Germline V gene sequence: CDR1 MNHEY, CDR2 SMNVEV (reference sequence). The V and J ends lost 3 bases and 2 bases respectively, with 20 bases between them. CDR3 length: 17 residues. The CDR3 region has the DNA TGTGCCAGCAGTTTCCGCGGCTGGGCGGGGTCCACCTACGAGCAGTACTTC. As protein: CASSFRGWAGSTYEQYF.

The chain employs TRBV9 and TRBJ1-2; D is perhaps TRBD1 (6 bases). The V end was cut by 4 bases, the J end by 2 bases, with 9 bases between. From germline, CDR1 is SGDLS and CDR2 YYNGEE. The CDR3 has 13 amino acids. CDR3 amino acids: CASSPGGNYGYTF. The CDR3 region has the DNA TGTGCCAGCAGCCCTGGGGGCAACTATGGCTACACCTTC.

This rearrangement joins TRBV5-1 to TRBJ2-1; possible D gene TRBD2, 5 bases. The ends were cut back, 2 bases at V and 6 bases at J, with 12 bases in the middle. There are 14 residues in the CDR3. Looked up from germline, CDR1 is SGHRS and CDR2 is YFSETQ. In DNA, the CDR3 is TGCGCCAGCAGCTTCAATTTTGGGAGCAATGAGCAGTTCTTC. Amino acid sequence: CASSFNFGSNEQFF. Together with reference TRBV5-1 and TRBJ2-1, the CDR3 gives the full variable domain: KAGVTQTPRYLIKTRGQQVTLSCSPISGHRSVSWYQQTPGQGLQFLFEYFSETQRNKGNFPGRFSGRQFSNSRSEMNVSTLELGDSALYLCASSFNFGSNEQFFGPGTRLTVL.

CDR3 bases: TGTGCCAGTAGTATAGTTAGCGGGAACACTGAAGCTTTCTTT. This translates into CASSIVSGNTEAFF. V and J are TRBV19 and TRBJ1-1; D is ambiguous. Trimming cost V 1 base and J 1 base, with 7 bases left between them. Germline values: CDR1 LNHDA, CDR2 SQIVND (reference sequence). The CDR3 has 14 residues. The full variable domain, its missing parts supplied by reference TRBV19 and TRBJ1-1, is DGGITQSPKYLFRKEGQNVTLSCEQNLNHDAMYWYRQDPGQGLRLIYYSQIVNDFQKGDIAEGYSVSREKKESFPLTVTSAQKNPTAFYLCASSIVSGNTEAFFGQGTRLTVV.

This chain uses TRBV2 with TRBJ1-5; D may be TRBD1 (5 bases). V was pared by 11 bases and J by 1 base, with 6 bases between. This CDR3 spans 11 amino acids. Per the germline V gene, CDR1 is SNHLY and CDR2 is FYNNEI. CDR3 sequence: CAQGSNQPQHF. As DNA, the CDR3 is TGTGCCCAGGGAAGCAATCAGCCCCAGCATTTT.

V is TRBV7-9 and J is TRBJ2-6; 10 bases line up with TRBD1. The CDR3 sequence is 17 residues long. Germline CDR1 SEHNR, CDR2 FQNEAQ (reference sequence). J lost 4 bases, V lost 5 bases, and 8 bases had no gene match. The CDR3 loop is CASSPGQGLHGANVLTF. In nucleotides, the CDR3 is TGTGCCAGCAGCCCGGGACAGGGGCTACACGGGGCCAACGTCCTGACTTTC.

The CDR3 DNA is TGTGCCAGCAGCCAAGACCGGGGTACTGAAGCTTTCTTT. Translated, it gives CASSQDRGTEAFF. The chain has TRBV3-1 (or the pseudogene TRBV3-2) and TRBJ1-1; unclear D gene. Germline CDR1 is LGHDT and CDR2 is YNNKEL (reference sequence). The CDR3 is made up of 13 amino acids. Deletions cut 0 bases from V and 5 bases from J, with 7 bases between.

The V gene is TRBV4-1, the J gene TRBJ2-7; 12 nucleotides line up with TRBD2. Germline lookup yields CDR1 MGHRA and CDR2 YSYEKL. Germline trimming cut 3 bases from V and 4 bases from J; bases unmatched to any gene: 4. This CDR3 region has 15 residues. The CDR3 sequence is CASSQRTSGDYEQYF. CDR3 bases: TGCGCCAGCAGCCAGAGGACTAGCGGGGATTACGAGCAGTACTTC.

This clone was found a few times. The CDR3 reads CASSLLAAYGYTF. Written as DNA, the CDR3 is TGTGCCAGCAGCTTGTTGGCAGCGTATGGCTACACCTTC. The V call is TRBV5-6, the J call TRBJ1-2; D not certain. Per germline, CDR1 SGHDT and CDR2 YYEEEE. V was cut by 1 base and J by 5 bases, with 9 bases left in between. This CDR3 is built from 13 residues.

This clone was seen only once. This rearrangement joins TRBV15 to TRBJ1-2, with TRBD1 identical over 8 bases. The J segment lost 4 bases and the V segment lost 5 bases, leaving 3 bases of the junction unmatched. Germline loops: CDR1 LNHNV, CDR2 YYDKDF (reference sequence). The length of the CDR3 is 13 residues. The CDR3 sequence is CATSGQGFYGYTF. The CDR3 bases are TGTGCCACCAGCGGACAGGGCTTCTATGGCTACACCTTC.